This TCR beta chain was captured in a study of T cells in Graves' hyperthyroidism and ophthalmopathy. Findings and caveats of the study: The model forecast ophthalmopathy, anticipating it by a median 6.5 months before onset.

This clonotype was seen only a few times. No antigen is known for it. The investigators amplified TCR beta CDR3 regions from RNA transcripts. Using the HTBI primer set, a first-round RT-PCR was run on the TCR CDR3. Via MiXCR, TCRdb re-called the multiplex PCR reads, giving one row per CDR3 protein. The table shows approximately 150,000 distinct CDR3 sequences, with about 9% occurring only once. Germline CDR1 SEHNR, CDR2 FQNEAQ (reference sequence). CDR3 size: 15 residues. After removal of 7 bases from V and 5 bases from J, the junction contained 9 bases not matched to a gene. Patients aged 18 to 65 with hyperthyroidism were newly diagnosed, with duration under 2 months. Diagnosis relied on clinical symptoms, serum thyroxine and TRAb, thyroid ultrasound and orbital computed tomography.

The rearrangement links TRBV7-9 to TRBJ2-5, with 11 bases lining up with TRBD2. The sequenced sample was blood. The receptor was isolated from a woman between 18 and 29 years old with Graves' hyperthyroidism that later progressed to Graves' ophthalmopathy. The CDR3 DNA sequence: TGTGCCAGCAACACCCGACTAGCGGGGAACGAGACCCAGTACTTC. This sequence encodes CASNTRLAGNETQYF.